Below are 6 T cell receptor beta chains sequenced from a single sample in a study of T-cell memory formation after mild COVID-19. TCRdb ran MiXCR on the 5' RACE reads and lists one entry per CDR3 protein. The sample includes around 200,000 distinct CDR3 sequences, over 9.5% of them seen just once. The material sequenced was PBMCs or a T cell subset sorted from them (not recorded which). These receptors all stem from a man aged 18-30 years who had mild COVID-19 (a few samples of this study predate the infection). Cell type and time point are not known.

For the CDR3, the DNA is TGTGCCAGCAGGACCCGGGACAGGGCTGAAGCTTTCTTT. It translates to CASRTRDRAEAFF. V is TRBV12-3 or TRBV12-4 and J is TRBJ1-1; 9 nucleotides line up with TRBD1. The CDR3 contains 13 residues. J gave up 6 bases and V 6 bases, and 5 bases lay outside the gene matches.

This clonotype has just a few counts. V usage is TRBV9 and J usage is TRBJ2-5; 7 positions agree with TRBD2. This CDR3 comprises 16 residues. The germline V gene encodes CDR1 SGDLS and CDR2 YYNGEE. Unmatched junction bases numbered 9, after V lost 2 bases and J lost 2 bases. The DNA of the CDR3 is TGTGCCAGCAGCGTTGGGGGGGGAGCGGGACAAGAGACCCAGTACTTC. The encoded protein is CASSVGGGAGQETQYF.

This clonotype was seen at least ten times. The chain employs TRBV7-9 and TRBJ2-3, with 15 bases matching TRBD2. Germline lookup yields CDR1 SEHNR and CDR2 FQNEAQ (reference sequence). The CDR3 totals 19 residues. V lost 5 bases, J lost 4 bases, and 13 bases stayed unmatched. The CDR3 region has the DNA TGTGCCAGCAGCCGACACGGACTAGCGGGGGGGTCGCGATCAGATACGCAGTATTTT. Its translation is CASSRHGLAGGSRSDTQYF.

The rearrangement joins TRBV5-8 to TRBJ2-3; 9 bases agree with TRBD1. This CDR3 is 16 amino acids long. V dropped 2 bases and J dropped 4; count of bases not matched to a gene: 8. Germline loops: CDR1 SGHTS, CDR2 YDEGEE. The CDR3 spells CASSLPGTGSADTQYF. CDR3 nucleotides: TGTGCCAGCAGCTTACCCGGGACAGGGTCGGCAGATACGCAGTATTTT.

This clonotype showed up just a few times. CDR3 bases: TGCAGTGCTACGGAGGGGTTGACTAATGAAAAACTGTTTTTT. Protein: CSATEGLTNEKLFF. The V call is TRBV20-1, the J call TRBJ1-4; D may be TRBD1 (5 bases). The CDR3 runs to 14 residues. Germline CDR1 reads DFQATT; CDR2 reads SNEGSKA (reference sequence). V lost 4 bases to trimming and J lost 2 bases, with 11 bases between them.

Only a few counts were recorded for this clonotype. This chain links TRBV20-1 with TRBJ1-1, with 7 bases aligning to TRBD1. After removal of 3 bases from V and 2 bases from J, the junction contained 6 bases not matched to a gene. Germline values: CDR1 DFQATT, CDR2 SNEGSKA (reference sequence). The CDR3 is made up of 14 amino acids. The CDR3 region is CSARPGGINTEAFF. The CDR3 DNA follows: TGCAGTGCTAGGCCAGGGGGGATCAACACTGAAGCTTTCTTT.